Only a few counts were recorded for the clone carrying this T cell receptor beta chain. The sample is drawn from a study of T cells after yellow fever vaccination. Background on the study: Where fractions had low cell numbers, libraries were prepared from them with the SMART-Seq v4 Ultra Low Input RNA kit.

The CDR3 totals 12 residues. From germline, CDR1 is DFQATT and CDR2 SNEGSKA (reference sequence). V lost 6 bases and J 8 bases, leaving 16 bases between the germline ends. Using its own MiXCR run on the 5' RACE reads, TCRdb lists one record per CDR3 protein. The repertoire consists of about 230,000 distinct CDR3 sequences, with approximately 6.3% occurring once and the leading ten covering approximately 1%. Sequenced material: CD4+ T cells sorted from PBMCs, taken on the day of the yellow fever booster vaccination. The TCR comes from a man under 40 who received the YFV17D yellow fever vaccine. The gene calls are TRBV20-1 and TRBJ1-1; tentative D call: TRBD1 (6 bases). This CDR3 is CSASRRGQEAFF. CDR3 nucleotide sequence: TGCAGTGCGAGTAGGAGAGGACAGGAAGCTTTCTTT.